One and the same sample provided the 21 T cell receptor beta chains below, sequenced in a study of identical twins. In TCRdb, the 5' RACE reads were re-called with MiXCR into one record per CDR3 protein. The sample shows some 760,000 distinct CDR3 sequences, 15% to 20% of them seen only once. The same data also contributed to another study, on T cells expressing NK-cell markers.

The source material was PBMCs. All receptors come from a woman aged 18-29 years in good health.

This clonotype was detected many times. Here the CDR3 reads CASSGLDYEQYF. CDR3 in DNA: TGTGCCAGCAGTGGGTTGGACTACGAGCAGTACTTC. V gene TRBV6-5 combines with J gene TRBJ2-7; D gene ambiguous. This CDR3 contains 12 residues. The V end lost 5 bases, the J end lost 3 bases, and 8 bases lay between the germline ends. CDR1 MNHEY and CDR2 SVGAGI come from the germline V gene.

This clonotype was seen only a few times. The rearrangement links TRBV20-1 to TRBJ1-1; 8 nucleotides agree with TRBD1. This CDR3 spans 13 amino acids. Looked up from germline, CDR1 is DFQATT and CDR2 is SNEGSKA (reference sequence). V lost 2 bases to trimming and J lost 5 bases; unmatched junction nucleotides: 4. The CDR3 coding sequence is TGCAGTGCTAGAACAGGGGGTTGGACTGAAGCTTTCTTT. Protein: CSARTGGWTEAFF.

This clonotype was detected a few times. The chain recombines TRBV4-2 with TRBJ1-2; 7 nucleotides match TRBD1. Losses at the gene ends were 4 bases for V and 8 bases for J; bases not matched to a gene: 13. Germline values: CDR1 LGHNA, CDR2 YNFKEQ. CDR3 size: 15 residues. The DNA for the CDR3 is TGTGCCAGCAGCCCTCCCCCCGACAGGGTCGGCGGCTACACCTTC. The encoded protein is CASSPPPDRVGGYTF.

V and J are TRBV5-1 and TRBJ2-1, with TRBD1 matching over 7 bases. Germline CDR1 SGHRS, CDR2 YFSETQ. The CDR3 covers 15 residues. The junction had 7 bases not matched to a gene; V was cut back by 2 bases and J by 5 bases. CDR3 amino acids: CASSFGQEVNNEQFF. The CDR3 DNA is TGCGCCAGCAGCTTCGGACAGGAGGTGAACAATGAGCAGTTCTTC.

This sequence joins TRBV28 and TRBJ1-2, with 7 bases fitting TRBD1. The CDR3 loop spans 12 amino acids. Germline V gene lookup returns CDR1 MDHEN and CDR2 SYDVKM. V was pared by 8 bases and J by 5 bases, with 5 bases of the junction left unmatched. Here the CDR3 DNA reads TGTGCCAGCCTCGGGACAGCATATGGCTACACCTTC. It encodes CASLGTAYGYTF.

This clonotype has a handful of counts. V usage is TRBV12-5 and J usage is TRBJ2-1; D may be TRBD2 (5 bases). Trimming took 6 bases from V and 2 from J, leaving 11 bases between them. Germline CDR1 and CDR2: LGHNT and FRNRAP. CDR3 length: 14 residues. The CDR3 region has the DNA TGTGCTAGTGGAGCGGCTAGAACCTACAATGAGCAGTTCTTC. As protein: CASGAARTYNEQFF. Filled out from reference TRBV12-5 and TRBJ2-1, the complete variable domain reads DARVTQTPRHKVTEMGQEVTMRCQPILGHNTVFWYRQTMMQGLELLAYFRNRAPLDDSGMPKDRFSAEMPDATLATLKIQPSEPRDSAVYFCASGAARTYNEQFFGPGTRLTVL.

The V and J genes are TRBV25-1 and TRBJ2-7; D is uncertain. Trimming took 1 base from V and 4 from J, leaving 5 bases between them. The germline V gene has CDR1 MGHDK and CDR2 SYGVNS. The CDR3 totals 12 residues. CDR3 protein: CASSEFGYEQYF. DNA of the CDR3: TGTGCCAGCAGTGAATTTGGGTACGAGCAGTACTTC.

This clonotype was seen more than once but under ten times. This chain joins TRBV4-3 and TRBJ2-2, with 11 bases aligning to TRBD2. Trimming at V came to 0 bases and at J to 5 bases, leaving 8 bases not matched to a gene. The germline CDR1 and CDR2 sequences are LGHNA and YSLEER. The CDR3 has 18 residues. In DNA form, the CDR3 reads TGCGCCAGCAGCCAAGATAGCGGGAGGGCCTCTAGGACCGGGGAGCTGTTTTTT. Its protein is CASSQDSGRASRTGELFF.

The gene calls are TRBV5-6 and TRBJ2-5, with D perhaps matching TRBD1 (5 bases). Trimming left V 3 bases short and J 4 bases short, with 10 bases between. Germline V gives CDR1 SGHDT, CDR2 YYEEEE. The CDR3 length is 13 residues. The CDR3 DNA follows: TGTGCCAGCAGCTGGGGCTGGGGAGAGACCCAGTACTTC. This sequence encodes CASSWGWGETQYF.

The chain uses TRBV20-1 and TRBJ2-1; weak D call: TRBD1 (5 bases). The CDR3 has 13 amino acids. Germline lookup yields CDR1 DFQATT and CDR2 SNEGSKA (reference sequence). Trimming stripped 2 bases from V and 2 bases from J, with 7 bases between. This CDR3 reads CSARQGAYNEQFF. The CDR3 bases are TGCAGTGCTAGACAGGGCGCCTACAATGAGCAGTTCTTC.

The DNA for the CDR3 is TGTGCCAGCGGCAGTTGGGTGACGGGAGTCTTGGGCGAGCAGTACTTC. This translates into CASGSWVTGVLGEQYF. V gene TRBV27 combines with J gene TRBJ2-7; D perhaps matches TRBD2 (6 bases). This CDR3 region has 16 residues. Germline assignment: CDR1 MNHEY and CDR2 SMNVEV (reference sequence). Trimming left V 8 bases short and J 6 bases short, with 26 bases between.

The gene calls are TRBV20-1 and TRBJ2-1; 7 nucleotides agree with TRBD1. Looked up from germline, CDR1 is DFQATT and CDR2 is SNEGSKA (reference sequence). The CDR3 sequence is 14 residues long. With V trimmed by 2 bases and J by 5 bases, 6 bases remained unmatched. CDR3 amino acids: CSARRTGANNEQFF. The DNA of the CDR3 is TGCAGTGCTAGACGAACAGGGGCTAACAATGAGCAGTTCTTC.

In this sample, this clonotype turned up once. The chain couples TRBV12-3 or TRBV12-4 to TRBJ2-7, with D tentatively TRBD2 (7 bases). V was pared by 1 base and J by 6 bases, with 19 bases between. The CDR3 has 16 residues. The CDR3 sequence is CASSLVGGAQALEQYF. In nucleotides, the CDR3 is TGTGCCAGCAGTTTAGTGGGGGGGGCGCAGGCCCTCGAGCAGTACTTC.

With respect to this clonotype: The junction differs from germline at one of its ends, possibly a read error. The rearrangement links TRBV6-5 to TRBJ1-5, with D uncertain. The CDR3 contains 14 residues. Germline loops: CDR1 MNHEY, CDR2 SVGAGI. CDR3 in amino acids: CANSYSEAWQPQHF. The DNA for the CDR3 is TGTGCCAACAGTTACTCGGAGGCTTGGCAGCCCCAGCATTTT.

Only a few counts were recorded for this clonotype. CDR3 in DNA: TGCAGTGCTCCCCTGGCAGGGGTGAACACTGAAGCTTTCTTT. It yields the protein CSAPLAGVNTEAFF. This chain connects TRBV20-1 to TRBJ1-1, with D possibly TRBD1 on 6 matching bases. The CDR3 spans 14 residues. Germline CDR1 is DFQATT and CDR2 is SNEGSKA (reference sequence). V lost 5 bases, J lost 0 bases, and 13 bases lay in between.

This clonotype was picked up a small number of times. The chain carries TRBV19 and TRBJ2-2; 9 bases align to TRBD1. The V and J ends lost 3 bases and 3 bases, in that order; junction bases with no gene match: 8. The length of the CDR3 is 17 residues. CDR1 is LNHDA and CDR2 is SQIVND in the germline V gene (reference sequence). The CDR3: CASSIFWTGVHTGELFF. For the CDR3, the DNA is TGTGCCAGTAGTATTTTCTGGACAGGGGTCCACACCGGGGAGCTGTTTTTT.

The V gene is TRBV10-2, the J gene TRBJ1-5; TRBD1 agrees at 7 bases. Germline CDR1 is WSHSY and CDR2 is SAAADI. Germline trimming cut 5 bases from V and 5 bases from J; bases unmatched to any gene: 6. The CDR3 has 14 amino acids. The CDR3 sequence: CASSPGQRDQPQHF. DNA for the CDR3: TGCGCCAGCAGTCCGGGACAGCGCGATCAGCCCCAGCATTTT.

V gene TRBV20-1 combines with J gene TRBJ2-1; D not certain. Germline assignment: CDR1 DFQATT and CDR2 SNEGSKA (reference sequence). Trimming removed 4 bases at V and 8 bases at J, with 9 bases between. CDR3 length: 11 residues. CDR3 bases: TGCAGTGCTACCGCCGTACATGAGCAGTTCTTC. This gives the protein CSATAVHEQFF.

This chain joins TRBV7-9 and TRBJ2-2; no clear D. The CDR3 loop spans 13 amino acids. The V gene lost 5 bases and the J gene lost 7 bases, with 11 bases spanning the gap. Germline lookup yields CDR1 SEHNR and CDR2 FQNEAQ (reference sequence). The CDR3 protein is CASSRSQYGELFF. As DNA, the CDR3 is TGTGCCAGCAGCCGAAGCCAATACGGGGAGCTGTTTTTT. Full variable domain (outside the CDR3, taken from reference TRBV7-9 and TRBJ2-2): DTGVSQNPRHKITKRGQNVTFRCDPISEHNRLYWYRQTLGQGPEFLTYFQNEAQLEKSRLLSDRFSAERPKGSFSTLEIQRTEQGDSAMYLCASSRSQYGELFFGEGSRLTVL.

This sequence joins TRBV4-3 and TRBJ2-5, with D perhaps matching TRBD2 (5 bases). There are 17 residues in the CDR3. The germline CDR1 and CDR2 sequences are LGHNA and YSLEER. Trimming pared 3 bases from V and 2 bases from J, leaving 19 bases between. In DNA form, the CDR3 reads TGCGCCAGCAGCCACGGAACGGGGTTGGAGCCTCAAGAGACCCAGTACTTC. It codes for CASSHGTGLEPQETQYF.

V usage is TRBV20-1 and J usage is TRBJ2-4, with 8 bases that match TRBD2. Trimming cost V 7 bases and J 6 bases; bases outside gene matches: 11. Germline loops: CDR1 DFQATT, CDR2 SNEGSKA (reference sequence). There are 14 residues in the CDR3. This chain's CDR3 is CSVPPSGRGNIQYF. CDR3 DNA sequence: TGCAGTGTTCCCCCAAGCGGGAGAGGAAACATTCAGTACTTC.